This T cell receptor (beta chain) comes out of a study of blood T cell repertoires in COVID-19. Background on the study: The United States, Italy and Spain provided the acute and convalescent COVID-19 samples. Sample material is recorded as cDNA or gDNA derived from T cells, B-cell-depleted T cells, or PBMCs.

V was shortened by 4 bases and J by 1 base, with 19 bases between the two germline ends. There are 17 residues in the CDR3. Germline V CDR1 and CDR2: MDHEN, SYDVKM. Source study methods: For nucleated cells, counts were estimated from reference gene primer amplification. Only in-frame clones appear in the TCRdb table, and some are missing; sequencing was by immunoSEQ multiplex PCR. D and trimming were read from the DNA, whereas the V and J calls and clone size are those reported in that table. The sample gives 250,000 to 300,000 clones, about 86% of which show up once; 9.5% to 15% is in the top ten. The sample holds one count of this clone. The Seattle patients joined while their infection was active and were tracked longitudinally afterward.

Sequences were obtained from peripheral blood. The clonotype originates from a woman aged 25 to 39 with COVID-19, enrolled during active disease. The chain employs TRBV28 and TRBJ2-5, with a possible D match to TRBD2 (7 bases). This CDR3 reads CASSSGEAGASQETQYF. The DNA for the CDR3 is TGTGCCAGCAGTTCTGGGGAGGCGGGGGCCTCCCAAGAGACCCAGTACTTC.